This T cell receptor beta chain was identified in a study of Ad26.COV2.S vaccination and SARS-CoV-2 variants (dated by TCRdb to about 2021). Study-wide context: TCRbeta repertoire sequencing served as the tool for gauging how specific and how broad the SARS-CoV-2-reactive T cell receptors were following Ad26.COV2.S vaccination. A total of 32 samples were included in the TCR-sequenced set, comprising about 20 Ad26.COV2.S vaccine recipients, 5 placebo recipients and 8 SARS-CoV-2 convalescent individuals. Broad study findings and their caveats: Vaccine and placebo recipients had similar non-spike TCR breadth, a finding consistent with the vaccine containing only spike. Ad26.COV2.S recipients had higher spike-specific TCR breadth than placebo recipients (P = 0.0014). The authors noted that the TCR breadth and depth analyses may have underestimated total T cell responses. After vaccination, substantial breadth of spike-specific CD8+ and CD4+ T cell responses was reported.

CDR1 is given as MNHEY and CDR2 as SVGAGI, both from the germline V gene. The CDR3, from cysteine to phenylalanine, totals 15 residues. CDR3 DNA only is kept here, 45 bases in frame from base 1. Relative to germline, V is missing 5 bases and J is missing 5 bases, with 9 bases of the junction outside any gene match. Notes on this clone: Its antigen remains undetermined. Within one base of it there is no much larger clone, and no base qualities were kept.

TCRbeta CDR3 regions were sequenced with the immunoSEQ Assay. After extraction, genomic DNA underwent amplification by bias-controlled multiplex PCR, followed by high-throughput sequencing. The paper's data handling went like this. To quantify the absolute abundance of each unique TCRbeta CDR3 region, sequences were collapsed and filtered. T cell fraction was estimated by normalizing TCRbeta template counts to usable DNA, which was measured by amplifying reference genes present in all nucleated cells. Repertoire TCRs were annotated as SARS-CoV-2-specific by exact matching of V gene, CDR3 amino acid sequence and J gene to a known reactive TCR set. The reference SARS-CoV-2 TCR set was derived from MIRA and filtered for enrichment in COVID-19-positive ImmuneCODE repertoires, a step that removed public or cross-reactive TCRs. Drawing on the MIRA antigens, annotated TCRs were analysed further at the level of specific ORF or position within ORF. Depth was the summed frequency of annotated unique rearrangements, while breadth was defined as annotated unique rearrangements over total unique productive rearrangements. Two-sided Wilcoxon rank-sum tests were applied when comparing TCR breadth between groups. The table was pulled from immuneACCESS by TCRdb, which kept in-frame rearrangements only. Such tables lose some clones; where checked, under half of the loss comes from unresolved V genes, and the rest has no known cause. The V and J calls and clone size were taken over from that table, and D and trimming were inferred from the DNA. Across this sample there are roughly 40,000 clones, with around 83% seen only once. Of the sample, more than 45% falls within the top ten clones.

Per the publication, the time point label means: individuals recovered from natural SARS-CoV-2 infection. This TCR was sampled from a human donor who had recovered from COVID-19. Sample: peripheral blood, taken after recovery from COVID-19. The chain joins TRBV6-5 to TRBJ1-5; 7 central bases correspond to TRBD1. The DNA reads TGTGCCAGCAGTCGCGGGGGGGACAGTTATCAGCCCCAGCATTTT. Its coded protein is CASSRGGDSYQPQHF.